This entry features one T cell receptor beta chain sequence. Its recognized antigen is unknown. No much larger clone exists at a distance of one base, and base qualities are not known. Healthy HIV-negative adults with no recently reported acute infections or vaccinations were included as donors. Every donor was a Caucasian adult living in Nashville, Tennessee, USA. For unsorted samples, some 90 million PBMCs were counted and genomic DNA was extracted with the QIAamp DNA Blood Mini kit. After blood collection by leukapheresis, PBMCs were isolated using Ficoll-Histopaque density gradient centrifugation and then cryopreserved in the vapor phase of liquid nitrogen. The record originates from a study of shared clonotypes between healthy human individuals (TCRdb year 2020). The study in broad terms: The cohort comprised a couple of women and a few men aged 18 to 49 years. The study deeply sequenced blood TCR repertoires of several healthy adults to estimate repertoire size and the extent of clonotype sharing between individuals. To increase sequencing depth and limit assay-specific biases, TCR repertoire library preparation and sequencing were carried out by different laboratories using diverse techniques. Each donor's leukapheresis produced roughly between about 0.8 and 8.9 billion PBMCs. Overall results and qualifications from the work: Pairwise subsampling led to the expectation that sequencing depth would affect the degree of clonotype sharing among donors. Sampling was limited to blood, and TCR repertoires in tissue likely differ from TCR repertoires in blood. Because the study included only a small number of donors, the genetic and exposure-history diversity represented was limited.

Using the deep immunoSEQ assay, multiplex PCR amplified TCR CDR3 regions from genomic DNA. Extracted genomic DNA from each cell subset was spread evenly across all wells of several immunoSEQ 96-well plates, with each plate serving as a replicate. For unsorted PBMC, each replicate PCR was loaded with 300 ng genomic DNA, equivalent to 25,000 to 35,000 T cell genomes. Ten immunoSEQ deep assay plates were used to sequence the unsorted PBMC genomic DNA. Purified libraries were quantified with a Qubit 3.0 fluorometer, sized on a Bioanalyzer 2100, and re-quantified with the KAPA Library Quantification kit. Every immunoSEQ 96-well plate was sequenced on a dedicated single-read 150-cycle Illumina NextSeq 550 flow cell. The source study handled its data this way. Because the immunoSEQ output included only junctional sequences and no quality scores, the filtering could not be the same as the filtering used for full-length reads. To assign V/J genes and CDR3, sequences were annotated against IMGT germline references using PyIR, a Python wrapper for IgBLAST v1.9. Any read was removed if the V/J assignment was weak (E-value above 1e-6), the CDR3 was missing, or the read contained stop codons, out-of-frame junctions, or ambiguous translated residues. A V3J clonotype was defined by an identical inferred V gene, J gene, and CDR3 amino acid sequence. To compute the percentage overlap between repertoires, the number of shared unique clonotypes was divided by the size of the smaller repertoire. Repertoire richness was assessed with RTK rarefaction, the Chao1 estimator, and Recon v2.1 estimates of unobserved clonotypes. Sourced from immuneACCESS, this table was stored by TCRdb with only in-frame sequences that have V and J called. A share of the clones is absent; for the studies checked, an unresolved V gene accounts for under half, and the remainder has no known explanation. V and J calls and clone size are copied from that table; D and trimming were computed from the DNA. The table for this sample lists some 500,000 clones; approximately 79% of them were counted only once. The ten largest clones take up 10% to 15% of the sample.

This receptor was identified in a woman aged 35 to 49 in good health. Some clones in this sample may be carry-over from other donors' samples. Sequenced: PBMCs.

The DNA reads as follows: TGTGCCAGATCGGATGGCAGCTCTGGAAACACCATATATTTT. This is translated as CARSDGSSGNTIYF. In this chain, TRBV5-3 is recombined with TRBJ1-3, with an unclear D gene assignment. TRBV5-3 is an open reading frame, and its role is uncertain. Trimming costs V 7 bases and J 0 bases, and their ends lie 11 bases apart. Spanning cysteine to phenylalanine, the CDR3 consists of 14 amino acids. Of all the DNA, just the CDR3 is kept, 42 bases in frame from base 1.